These 27 T cell receptor beta chains were all obtained from the same sample, sequenced in a study of control samples from healthy donors and cancer patients. Sequenced by immunoSEQ multiplex PCR; TCRdb stores in-frame clones only, minus some. The repertoire includes 45,000 to 60,000 clones, around 80% of them detected once, and roughly a tenth sits in the top ten. The sequenced sample was blood. These receptors were obtained from an older man in good health.

The chain links TRBV5-1 to TRBJ2-2, with 10 nucleotides matching TRBD2. This CDR3 region has 13 residues. Germline CDR1 and CDR2: SGHRS and YFSETQ. After removal of 7 bases from V and 8 bases from J, the junction contained 5 bases not matched to a gene. This CDR3 is CASLAGDMGELFF. The CDR3 region has the DNA TGCGCCAGCCTAGCGGGAGACATGGGGGAGCTGTTTTTT.

J is TRBJ2-5 and V is TRBV30; D gene unclear. V dropped 0 bases and J dropped 4 bases, with 3 bases sitting between them. The CDR3 runs to 11 residues. Germline CDR1 GTSNPN, CDR2 SVGIG (reference sequence). CDR3 amino acids: CAWSVGETQYF. CDR3 nucleotide sequence: TGTGCCTGGAGTGTGGGAGAGACCCAGTACTTC.

This chain links TRBV5-1 with TRBJ1-2; weak D call: TRBD1 (5 bases). Trimming left V 3 bases short and J 4 bases short, with 13 bases between. The V gene's germline CDR1 is SGHRS and CDR2 YFSETQ. CDR3 size: 14 residues. This chain's CDR3 is CASSSGTSSYGYTF. CDR3 in DNA: TGCGCCAGCAGCTCTGGGACGTCGAGCTATGGCTACACCTTC.

This chain connects TRBV6-6 to TRBJ2-5; 7 bases line up with TRBD1. The CDR3 covers 15 residues. The germline gives CDR1 MNHNY, CDR2 SVGAGI (reference sequence). Germline trimming cut 5 bases from V and 4 bases from J; bases unmatched to any gene: 10. The CDR3 reads CASSNGQAVGETQYF. As DNA, the CDR3 is TGTGCCAGCAGTAACGGACAGGCCGTCGGAGAGACCCAGTACTTC.

This clone showed up just once. This sequence joins TRBV27 and TRBJ1-4; D is possibly TRBD1 (6 bases). CDR3 length equals 15 residues. The germline gives CDR1 MNHEY, CDR2 SMNVEV (reference sequence). V lost 1 base and J lost 8, with 14 bases in between. CDR3 in amino acids: CASSLLGRGDEKLFF. The DNA of the CDR3 is TGTGCCAGCAGTTTATTAGGCAGGGGAGACGAAAAACTGTTTTTT.

The rearrangement uses TRBV19 and TRBJ1-5; D gene unclear. CDR1 and CDR2 from the germline V gene are LNHDA and SQIVND (reference sequence). This CDR3 comprises 13 residues. V was shortened by 3 bases and J by 2 bases, with 5 bases between the two germline ends. CDR3 nucleotides: TGTGCCAGTAGTATCCCGGGCAATCAGCCCCAGCATTTT. Translating it yields CASSIPGNQPQHF.

As DNA, the CDR3 is TGTGCCAGCAGCTTAGGGGGGTCCCTCGACGAGCAGTACTTC. It is translated as CASSLGGSLDEQYF. The rearrangement uses TRBV7-2 and TRBJ2-7, with D perhaps assigned TRBD1 or TRBD2 (5 bases each). V gave up 1 base and J gave up 5 bases, with 12 bases separating them. CDR1 is SGHTA, CDR2 FQGNSA, per germline. The CDR3 consists of 14 residues.

This clone was observed a handful of times. This rearrangement joins TRBV28 to TRBJ2-3; TRBD1 or TRBD2 may be the D gene (6 bases each). CDR3 size: 17 residues. Germline values: CDR1 MDHEN, CDR2 SYDVKM. Trimming took 4 bases from V and 6 from J, leaving 23 bases between them. The CDR3 here is CASSSEGGLGGGDTQYF. The CDR3 nucleotides are TGTGCCAGCAGTTCCGAGGGGGGACTCGGTGGCGGGGATACGCAGTATTTT.

The rearrangement uses TRBV6-4 and TRBJ2-1; 8 bases fit TRBD2. After removal of 6 bases from V and 7 bases from J, the junction contained 14 bases not matched to a gene. The CDR3 extends over 16 amino acids. CDR1 is MRHNA, CDR2 SNTAGT, per germline. CDR3 sequence reads: CASSPSRAGVNNEQFF. The CDR3 DNA sequence: TGTGCCAGCAGCCCTAGCCGAGCGGGAGTAAATAATGAGCAGTTCTTC.

The CDR3 region has the DNA TGTGCCAGCAGCTTACTTTCGACCGCGGGCCATGGCTACACCTTC. Protein sequence: CASSLLSTAGHGYTF. This sequence joins TRBV11-3 and TRBJ1-2; D remains ambiguous. V gave up 2 bases and J gave up 6 bases, with 16 bases separating them. Looked up from germline, CDR1 is SGHNT and CDR2 is YENEEA. There are 15 residues in the CDR3.

The chain has TRBV27 and TRBJ2-1, with 7 nucleotides matching TRBD1. The CDR3 has 16 residues. The germline V gene encodes CDR1 MNHEY and CDR2 SMNVEV (reference sequence). V lost 6 bases to trimming and J lost 3 bases; unmatched junction nucleotides: 11. CDR3 sequence (DNA): TGTGCCAGCAGCTTGACCGGGACAGCTTACTACAATGAGCAGTTCTTC. Its translation: CASSLTGTAYYNEQFF.

V is TRBV11-3 and J is TRBJ2-3; 7 nucleotides line up with TRBD2. The J segment lost 6 bases and the V segment lost 1 base, leaving 1 base of the junction unmatched. Germline CDR1 reads SGHNT; CDR2 reads YENEEA. This CDR3 region has 13 residues. CDR3 sequence reads: CASSLVGGDTQYF. In DNA form, the CDR3 reads TGTGCCAGCAGCTTAGTCGGGGGGGATACGCAGTATTTT.

V is TRBV5-1 and J is TRBJ2-5, with TRBD1 as a possible D gene (5 bases). Germline assignment: CDR1 SGHRS and CDR2 YFSETQ. The CDR3 sequence is 13 residues long. V was cut by 4 bases and J by 5 bases, with 12 bases left in between. Written as DNA, the CDR3 is TGCGCCAGCAGCCTCCGGACAAGGGAGACCCAGTACTTC. It encodes CASSLRTRETQYF.

The chain combines TRBV6-5 with TRBJ2-1; TRBD2 might be the D (5 bases). Germline V gives CDR1 MNHEY, CDR2 SVGAGI. The CDR3 is 15 amino acids. Trimming cost V 3 bases and J 3 bases, with 12 bases left between them. The CDR3 sequence is CASSYNLANYNEQFF. CDR3 DNA: TGTGCCAGCAGTTATAATCTAGCCAACTACAATGAGCAGTTCTTC.

The V call is TRBV6-5, the J call TRBJ1-6; D remains ambiguous. The CDR3 runs to 14 residues. Trimming stripped 6 bases from V and 7 bases from J, with 13 bases between. Germline CDR1 and CDR2: MNHEY and SVGAGI. The CDR3 is CASSPDVLNSPLHF. The DNA of the CDR3 is TGTGCCAGCAGCCCGGACGTCCTCAATTCACCCCTCCACTTT.

The chain uses TRBV2 and TRBJ2-2; perhaps TRBD1 as D (5 bases). CDR1 is SNHLY, CDR2 FYNNEI, per germline. V dropped 2 bases and J dropped 5 bases, with 9 bases sitting between them. CDR3 size: 14 residues. CDR3 sequence (DNA): TGTGCCAGCAGTGAATACAGGCAAACCGGGGAGCTGTTTTTT. Translating gives CASSEYRQTGELFF.

The chain uses TRBV6-5 and TRBJ2-7; D may be TRBD1 or TRBD2 (5 bases each). V dropped 2 bases and J dropped 4 bases, with 15 bases sitting between them. This CDR3 region has 15 residues. Looked up from germline, CDR1 is MNHEY and CDR2 is SVGAGI. The CDR3 region has the DNA TGTGCCAGCAGTTACCTACAGAGGGGCGAATACGAGCAGTACTTC. Amino acid sequence: CASSYLQRGEYEQYF.

The chain carries TRBV6-2 or TRBV6-3 and TRBJ2-6; weak D call: TRBD1 (6 bases). Trimming cost V 2 bases and J 4 bases, with 12 bases left between them. This CDR3 contains 16 residues. Per germline, CDR1 MNHEY and CDR2 SVGEGT. The CDR3 loop reads CASSYGWGLGANVLTF. The CDR3 DNA is TGTGCCAGCAGTTACGGGTGGGGGCTGGGGGCCAACGTCCTGACTTTC.

The chain has TRBV13 and TRBJ1-2, with TRBD1 as a possible D gene (5 bases). CDR1 and CDR2 from the germline V gene are PRHDT and FYEKMQ (reference sequence). The CDR3 totals 15 residues. V lost 0 bases to trimming and J lost 0 bases, with 8 bases between them. CDR3 nucleotide sequence: TGTGCCAGCAGCTTAGGCCGGGGCTCTAACTATGGCTACACCTTC. This gives the protein CASSLGRGSNYGYTF.

The rearrangement links TRBV29-1 to TRBJ2-5, with 7 positions matching TRBD1. The germline gives CDR1 SQVTM, CDR2 ANQGSEA. This CDR3 contains 13 residues. With V trimmed by 5 bases and J by 5 bases, 8 bases remained unmatched. CDR3 nucleotides: TGCAGCGTTATACAGGGGCCGGAGGAGACCCAGTACTTC. As protein: CSVIQGPEETQYF.

CDR3 bases: TGTGCCACCAGTGACCCCGTCTCCAGGAGAGCCGGCAATGAGCAGTTCTTC. As protein: CATSDPVSRRAGNEQFF. The gene calls are TRBV24-1 and TRBJ2-1; D gene unclear. Germline V gene data show CDR1 as KGHDR and CDR2 as SFDVKD. The CDR3 loop spans 17 amino acids. Between the trimmed V and J ends, which lost 4 bases and 6 bases, there was a span of 21 bases.

The chain links TRBV7-9 to TRBJ1-3; D is possibly TRBD1 (5 bases). The germline V gene has CDR1 SEHNR and CDR2 FQNEAQ (reference sequence). The CDR3 loop spans 16 amino acids. V lost 3 bases and J lost 0, with 12 bases in between. The CDR3 protein is CASSFFADSSGNTIYF. DNA for the CDR3: TGTGCCAGCAGCTTTTTCGCTGACAGCTCTGGAAACACCATATATTTT.

The chain recombines TRBV28 with TRBJ1-1; D is undetermined. The V end was cut by 4 bases, the J end by 11 bases, with 11 bases between. Per germline, CDR1 MDHEN and CDR2 SYDVKM. This CDR3 region has 11 residues. The CDR3 sequence: CASSSRGRAFF. The CDR3 region has the DNA TGTGCCAGCAGTTCCCGAGGGCGGGCTTTCTTT. The whole variable domain, filled in from reference TRBV28 and TRBJ1-1, reads DVKVTQSSRYLVKRTGEKVFLECVQDMDHENMFWYRQDPGLGLRLIYFSYDVKMKEKGDIPEGYSVSREKKERFSLILESASTNQTSMYLCASSSRGRAFFGQGTRLTVV.

CDR3 sequence (DNA): TGTGCCAGCAGCATTCGGGCCCACAATGAGCAGTTCTTC. As protein: CASSIRAHNEQFF. J is TRBJ2-1 and V is TRBV13; no reliable D call. Germline assignment: CDR1 PRHDT and CDR2 FYEKMQ (reference sequence). This CDR3 is 13 amino acids long. V lost 5 bases to trimming and J lost 5 bases, with 10 bases between them.

V and J are TRBV5-1 and TRBJ1-3; no definite D call. The germline V gene has CDR1 SGHRS and CDR2 YFSETQ. The V gene lost 0 bases and the J gene lost 6 bases, with 10 bases spanning the gap. The CDR3 is 14 amino acids. As DNA, the CDR3 is TGCGCCAGCAGCTTGGAAGGGTTTGAAAACACCATATATTTT. It is translated as CASSLEGFENTIYF.

The chain couples TRBV30 to TRBJ1-5; no firm D call. The V gene's germline CDR1 is GTSNPN and CDR2 SVGIG (reference sequence). The CDR3 consists of 16 residues. Trimming cost V 0 bases and J 2 bases, with 14 bases left between them. The CDR3 sequence: CAWSVAGRIGNQPQHF. The DNA for the CDR3 is TGTGCCTGGAGTGTGGCAGGCAGAATTGGCAATCAGCCCCAGCATTTT. Together with reference TRBV30 and TRBJ1-5, the CDR3 gives the full variable domain: SQTIHQWPATLVQPVGSPLSLECTVEGTSNPNLYWYRQAAGRGLQLLFYSVGIGQISSEVPQNLSASRPQDRQFILSSKKLLLSDSGFYLCAWSVAGRIGNQPQHFGDGTRLSIL.

V gene TRBV5-1 combines with J gene TRBJ2-1; a possible D gene is TRBD1 (7 bases). Trimming left V 4 bases short and J 8 bases short, with 16 bases between. The CDR3 consists of 14 residues. The germline V gene encodes CDR1 SGHRS and CDR2 YFSETQ. In DNA, the CDR3 is TGCGCCAGCAGCCCCATCCAGGGGGGCGATGAGCAGTTCTTC. This codes for CASSPIQGGDEQFF.